This TCR beta chain was retrieved from a study of OX40 agonist ivuxolimab in advanced cancers. At the level of the study: Age averaged around 59 years (range roughly 23 to 79), and 82.7% were male.

Study-wide points: By week 6 at 0.1 to 3.0 mg/kg, blood CD4+ and CD8+ T cells had expanded clonally.

Turning to this clone: The antigen is not known.

CDR1 is SGHTA and CDR2 is FQGNSA in the germline V gene. V lost 0 bases and J lost 2, with 11 bases in between. The length of the CDR3 is 15 residues. Profiling relied on immunoSEQ multiplex PCR, and the TCRdb table lists in-frame clones only, not all of them. The table shows roughly 80,000 clones, with approximately 83% occurring only once. The chain joins TRBV7-2 to TRBJ2-7, with unresolved D. The sequence came from an adult with an advanced solid tumor such as melanoma, head and neck, liver or kidney cancer. This material consisted of CD4+ or CD8+ T cells sorted from blood, taken in a trial of the OX40 agonist ivuxolimab. CDR3 residues: CASSLAHGPTYEQYF. The DNA for the CDR3 is TGTGCCAGCAGCTTAGCGCATGGACCTACCTACGAGCAGTACTTC.